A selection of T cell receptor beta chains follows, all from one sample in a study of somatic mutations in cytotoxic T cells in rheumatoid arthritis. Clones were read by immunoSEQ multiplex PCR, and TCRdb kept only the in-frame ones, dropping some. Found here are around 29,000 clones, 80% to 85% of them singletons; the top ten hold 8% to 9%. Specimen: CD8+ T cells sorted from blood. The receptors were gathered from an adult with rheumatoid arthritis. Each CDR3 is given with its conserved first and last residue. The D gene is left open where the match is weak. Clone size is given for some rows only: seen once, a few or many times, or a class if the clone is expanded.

TGTGCCAGCAGTAGAGCGGGGGGAAATGAGCAGTTCTTC | CASSRAGGNEQFF | TRBV7-2 | TRBD2 | few | TRBJ2-1
TGTGCCAGCAGTGAAGCGGCGGGTACAGCCTACGAGCAGTACTTC | CASSEAAGTAYEQYF | TRBV6-1 | . | . | TRBJ2-7
TGTGCCAGCAGTGAAAGCGGGGGGGCTAGCACAGATACGCAGTATTTT | CASSESGGASTDTQYF | TRBV6-4 | TRBD2 | few | TRBJ2-3
TGTGCCAGCAGCCGACAGGGGAATAGCAATCAGCCCCAGCATTTT | CASSRQGNSNQPQHF | TRBV7-8 | TRBD1 | . | TRBJ1-5
TGTGCCGTTGCGGGACAGGGGATTCATGGCTACACCTTC | CAVAGQGIHGYTF | TRBV7-8 | TRBD1 | . | TRBJ1-2
TGCGCCAGCAGCCAAGGTCTAGTGGGGAACACCGGGGAGCTGTTTTTT | CASSQGLVGNTGELFF | TRBV4-3 | . | . | TRBJ2-2
TGTGCCAGCAGCTTAGCGGGAGGGCCCTACGAGCAGTACTTC | CASSLAGGPYEQYF | TRBV7-9 | TRBD2 | . | TRBJ2-7
TGTGCCAGCTTCGGCAGGTACGGTTCACCCCTCCACTTT | CASFGRYGSPLHF | TRBV6-1 | . | few | TRBJ1-6
TGTGCCAGCAGCTTAGATATTACAGCCGTCAATGAGCAGTTCTTC | CASSLDITAVNEQFF | TRBV11-2 | . | . | TRBJ2-1
TGTGCCAGCCGCGGGGACACCTACGAGCAGTACTTC | CASRGDTYEQYF | TRBV11-3 | . | . | TRBJ2-7
TGCAGCGTTGCGGGTGCGGACGAGGGCGTCTATGGCTACACCTTC | CSVAGADEGVYGYTF | TRBV29-1 | . | . | TRBJ1-2